This is a list of T cell receptor beta chains from one sample in a study of Graves' ophthalmopathy and Graves' hyperthyroidism. One entry per CDR3 protein results from TCRdb running MiXCR on the multiplex PCR reads. This sample yields 650,000 to 800,000 distinct CDR3 sequences, of which roughly 39% are seen a single time; more than 3% belongs to the top ten. Material for sequencing was peripheral blood. These receptors were collected from an adult man with Graves' ophthalmopathy. The CDR3 runs from the conserved cysteine through the conserved F or W. A D gene is named only where the DNA matches it firmly. The size entry is marked missing in some rows and otherwise reads once, few, many or a size class.

TRBV5-1	TRBD1	TRBJ1-2	many	TGCGCCAGCAGCTTGATGGGACAGGGCGTAGGAGGCTACACCTTC	CASSLMGQGVGGYTF
TRBV19	.	TRBJ1-5	many	TGTGCCAGTAGTATAGGGGGGGCAGGCGAGCATCAGCCCCAGCATTTT	CASSIGGAGEHQPQHF
TRBV6-5	TRBD1	TRBJ1-1	.	TGTGCCAGCAGTTACCACTACCGGGACAGGGGCACTGAAGCTTTCTTT	CASSYHYRDRGTEAFF
TRBV15	.	TRBJ2-5	.	TGTGCCACCAGCAGTGATGGGGGGGCTCGGGAGACCCAGTACTTC	CATSSDGGARETQYF
TRBV2	TRBD1	TRBJ1-5	many	TGTGCCAGCAGTCCCGGGACAGGGGGCGCGAGCAATCAGCCCCAGCATTTT	CASSPGTGGASNQPQHF
TRBV25-1	TRBD1	TRBJ1-5	.	TGTGCCAGCAGTCAGGGACAGGGTGGTGATCAGCCCCAGCATTTT	CASSQGQGGDQPQHF
TRBV7-8	TRBD2	TRBJ2-2	.	TGTGCCAGCAGCTTCGCTAGCGGTTTT	CASSFASGF
TRBV4-3	.	TRBJ1-2	many	TGCGCCAGCAGCCAAGGACAGAAAGCTAACTATGGCTACACCTTC	CASSQGQKANYGYTF
TRBV25-1	.	TRBJ2-5	.	TGTGCCTGGGGGGCCCAAGCAGAGACCCAGTACTTC	CAWGAQAETQYF
TRBV7-9	TRBD1	TRBJ1-2	many	TGTGCCAGCAGCTTAGCCGGCGGGACAGCCAATTATGGCTACACCTTC	CASSLAGGTANYGYTF
TRBV10-3	.	TRBJ2-7	.	TGTGCCAGCAGTTACGCGAGGGACGAGCAGTACTTC	CASSYARDEQYF
TRBV5-5	TRBD1	TRBJ1-6	.	TGTGCCAGCACCCGGGACAGGAACTCACCCCTCCACTTT	CASTRDRNSPLHF
TRBV9	.	TRBJ2-7	many	TGTGCCAGCAGCGCCCCCCGCAGCGAGCAGTACTTC	CASSAPRSEQYF